The 25 T cell receptor beta chains reported below all come from one sample, sequenced in a study of blood T cell repertoires in COVID-19. Sequencing was performed with immunoSEQ multiplex PCR; in TCRdb, only in-frame clones are kept and a portion is missing. The repertoire holds 150,000 to 180,000 clones, with approximately 83% as singletons. Sequenced material: peripheral blood. These receptors all stem from a woman aged 55-69 years with acute or convalescent COVID-19.

The table lists this clone with a count of one. The rearrangement uses TRBV6-4 and TRBJ1-2, with unresolved D. V was pared by 6 bases and J by 5 bases, with 22 bases between. The CDR3 runs 16 residues. Germline lookup yields CDR1 MRHNA and CDR2 SNTAGT. The CDR3 bases are TGTGCCAGCAGGCAAGAAGGAGGGAGAATAGGGTATGGCTACACCTTC. Encoded protein: CASRQEGGRIGYGYTF.

The J gene is TRBJ1-5, the V gene TRBV2; 7 bases are shared with TRBD1. In germline, CDR1 is SNHLY, CDR2 FYNNEI. Trimming removed 4 bases from V and 7 bases from J; junction bases left unmatched: 4. The CDR3 loop spans 13 amino acids. DNA for the CDR3: TGTGCCAGCAGTGGACAGGGAGGCCAGCCCCAGCATTTT. Encoded protein: CASSGQGGQPQHF.

This chain connects TRBV5-6 to TRBJ1-2; D might be TRBD1 (6 bases). CDR1 SGHDT and CDR2 YYEEEE come from the germline V gene. The CDR3 extends over 13 amino acids. The germline V and J ends were trimmed by 3 bases and 7 bases, with 13 bases remaining between them. The CDR3 region is CASSSHRVSGYTF. CDR3 in DNA: TGTGCCAGCAGCTCCCACAGGGTCAGTGGCTACACCTTC. Filled out from reference TRBV5-6 and TRBJ1-2, the complete variable domain reads DAGVTQSPTHLIKTRGQQVTLRCSPKSGHDTVSWYQQALGQGPQFIFQYYEEEERQRGNFPDRFSGHQFPNYSSELNVNALLLGDSALYLCASSSHRVSGYTFGSGTRLTVV.

The rearrangement joins TRBV18 to TRBJ1-1; 8 bases align to TRBD1. The CDR3 sequence is 13 residues long. Germline trimming cut 3 bases from V and 8 bases from J; bases unmatched to any gene: 5. Germline-derived CDR1 and CDR2 are KGHSH and LQKENI. The chain's CDR3 is CASSPRTGLEAFF. In DNA form, the CDR3 reads TGTGCCAGCTCACCCCGGACAGGGTTGGAAGCTTTCTTT.

The V and J genes are TRBV5-1 and TRBJ1-4, with D perhaps TRBD1 (6 bases). Between the trimmed V and J ends, which lost 2 bases and 8 bases, there was a span of 10 bases. Germline CDR1 SGHRS, CDR2 YFSETQ. The CDR3 runs to 13 residues. The CDR3 protein is CASSLQGREKLFF. In nucleotides, the CDR3 is TGCGCCAGCAGCTTACAGGGTCGCGAAAAACTGTTTTTT. Filled out from reference TRBV5-1 and TRBJ1-4, the complete variable domain reads KAGVTQTPRYLIKTRGQQVTLSCSPISGHRSVSWYQQTPGQGLQFLFEYFSETQRNKGNFPGRFSGRQFSNSRSEMNVSTLELGDSALYLCASSLQGREKLFFGSGTQLSVL.

The table lists this clone with a few counts. J is TRBJ1-2 and V is TRBV5-6; D is uncertain. This CDR3 has 14 residues. Trimming pared 2 bases from V and 0 bases from J, leaving 8 bases between. The germline V gene encodes CDR1 SGHDT and CDR2 YYEEEE. The CDR3 coding sequence is TGTGCCAGCAGCTTCGACACGACTAACTATGGCTACACCTTC. It translates to CASSFDTTNYGYTF.

This chain uses TRBV3-1 (or the pseudogene TRBV3-2) with TRBJ1-6, with D tentatively TRBD1 (6 bases). The CDR3 spans 16 residues. Trimming pared 1 base from V and 7 bases from J, leaving 14 bases between. Germline CDR1 LGHDT, CDR2 YNNKEL (reference sequence). CDR3 amino acids: CASSQAGQTPNSPLHF. The DNA of the CDR3 is TGTGCCAGCAGCCAAGCAGGACAGACCCCCAATTCACCCCTCCACTTT.

The CDR3 DNA reads TGTGCCAGCAGCTTGGGGGGACAGGCTTTGGGGCGGTATGAAAAACTGTTTTTT. Its protein is CASSLGGQALGRYEKLFF. The chain uses TRBV5-5 and TRBJ1-4; 8 bases are a match to TRBD1. Germline V CDR1 and CDR2: SGHKS, YYEKEE (reference sequence). CDR3 length: 18 amino acids. Trimming removed 0 bases from V and 6 bases from J; junction bases left unmatched: 13. Together with reference TRBV5-5 and TRBJ1-4, the CDR3 gives the full variable domain: DAGVTQSPTHLIKTRGQQVTLRCSPISGHKSVSWYQQVLGQGPQFIFQYYEKEERGRGNFPDRFSARQFPNYSSELNVNALLLGDSALYLCASSLGGQALGRYEKLFFGSGTQLSVL.

The chain employs TRBV6-6 and TRBJ2-1; tentative D call: TRBD1 (5 bases). V lost 5 bases and J lost 0, with 17 bases in between. CDR1 MNHNY and CDR2 SVGAGI come from the germline V gene (reference sequence). The CDR3 has 17 amino acids. CDR3 bases: TGTGCCAGCAGTCCCAGGGCGTTGGGGCACTCCTACAATGAGCAGTTCTTC. This codes for CASSPRALGHSYNEQFF.

This chain connects TRBV6-5 to TRBJ2-3, with 8 bases aligning to TRBD1. The CDR3 is 15 amino acids. V shed 0 bases, J shed 6 bases, and the junction held 5 bases outside the gene matches. The germline gives CDR1 MNHEY, CDR2 SVGAGI. CDR3 protein: CASSYSQGARDTQYF. The CDR3 coding sequence is TGTGCCAGCAGTTACTCGCAGGGGGCCCGGGATACGCAGTATTTT.

The genes are TRBV3-1 (or the pseudogene TRBV3-2) and TRBJ1-1; possibly TRBD1 for D (6 bases). The V gene lost 0 bases and the J gene lost 3 bases, with 17 bases spanning the gap. This CDR3 spans 17 amino acids. From germline, CDR1 is LGHDT and CDR2 YNNKEL (reference sequence). CDR3 sequence: CASSQDGQTWTHTEAFF. DNA of the CDR3: TGTGCCAGCAGCCAAGATGGACAGACCTGGACCCACACTGAAGCTTTCTTT.

The rearrangement links TRBV12-2 to TRBJ1-5; the table's D call TRBD1 went unverified against the DNA. TRBV12-2 counts as a pseudogene. This CDR3 has 22 amino acids. The CDR3 loop reads CASRLEPSHRSPKGARAQPQHF. CDR3 bases: TGTGCAAGTCGCTTAGAACCAAGCCATAGGAGTCCGAAGGGGGCTAGAGCTCAGCCCCAGCATTTT.

The chain combines TRBV5-4 with TRBJ1-5; the D is unclear. The germline gives CDR1 SGHNT, CDR2 YYREEE (reference sequence). CDR3 length: 16 residues. V lost 0 bases and J lost 2, with 12 bases in between. CDR3 amino acids: CASSLDNQMGNQPQHF. The CDR3 DNA reads TGTGCCAGCAGCTTGGACAACCAGATGGGCAATCAGCCCCAGCATTTT.

This clone was recorded at least ten times. CDR3 sequence reads: CASSRDFLHIQYF. The CDR3 nucleotides are TGTGCCAGCAGCAGGGACTTTCTCCACATTCAGTACTTC. This chain uses TRBV11-2 with TRBJ2-4; D is perhaps TRBD2 (6 bases). CDR1 is SGHAT and CDR2 is FQNNGV in the germline V gene. The CDR3 covers 13 residues. Trimming left V 5 bases short and J 8 bases short, with 13 bases between.

The chain links TRBV19 to TRBJ2-7; maybe TRBD2 (6 bases). From germline, CDR1 is LNHDA and CDR2 SQIVND (reference sequence). This CDR3 has 15 amino acids. Trimming stripped 0 bases from V and 4 bases from J, with 13 bases between. CDR3 nucleotide sequence: TGTGCCAGTAGTATAGACTCGGGAGTCTTGTACGAGCAGTACTTC. Its protein is CASSIDSGVLYEQYF. The full variable domain, in which reference TRBV19 and TRBJ2-7 provide the parts outside the CDR3, is DGGITQSPKYLFRKEGQNVTLSCEQNLNHDAMYWYRQDPGQGLRLIYYSQIVNDFQKGDIAEGYSVSREKKESFPLTVTSAQKNPTAFYLCASSIDSGVLYEQYFGPGTRLTVT.

The rearrangement joins TRBV5-5 to TRBJ2-5; 14 nucleotides align to TRBD2. This CDR3 region has 18 residues. Losses at the gene ends were 2 bases for V and 5 bases for J; bases not matched to a gene: 11. In germline, CDR1 is SGHKS, CDR2 YYEKEE (reference sequence). CDR3 in amino acids: CASSLQPGLAGASETQYF. The CDR3 DNA sequence: TGTGCCAGCAGCTTACAACCGGGACTAGCGGGGGCGTCGGAGACCCAGTACTTC. Full variable domain (remainder filled in from reference TRBV5-5 and TRBJ2-5): DAGVTQSPTHLIKTRGQQVTLRCSPISGHKSVSWYQQVLGQGPQFIFQYYEKEERGRGNFPDRFSARQFPNYSSELNVNALLLGDSALYLCASSLQPGLAGASETQYFGPGTRLLVL.

The chain has TRBV5-1 and TRBJ2-7; 7 nucleotides match TRBD2. The V gene's germline CDR1 is SGHRS and CDR2 YFSETQ. The CDR3 sequence is 13 residues long. Losses at the gene ends were 0 bases for V and 8 bases for J; bases not matched to a gene: 5. The CDR3 region has the DNA TGCGCCAGCAGCTTGGCCGCAGCGGGGCAGCAGTACTTC. It encodes CASSLAAAGQQYF.

The chain combines TRBV11-2 with TRBJ1-1; a possible D gene is TRBD1 (5 bases). This CDR3 comprises 13 residues. Per the germline V gene, CDR1 is SGHAT and CDR2 is FQNNGV. V was shortened by 3 bases and J by 4 bases, with 9 bases between the two germline ends. CDR3 nucleotides: TGTGCCAGCAGCTTGACAGATAGCACTGAAGCTTTCTTT. Encoded protein: CASSLTDSTEAFF.

In DNA, the CDR3 is TGCGCCAGCAGTGAGCGCGGGACCACAGATACGCAGTATTTT. The encoded protein is CASSERGTTDTQYF. The chain carries TRBV10-1 and TRBJ2-3; weak D call: TRBD2 (6 bases). Deletions cut 2 bases from V and 2 bases from J, with 8 bases between. Germline assignment: CDR1 WNHNN and CDR2 SYGVQD (reference sequence). The CDR3 is 14 residues long.

The gene calls are TRBV6-5 and TRBJ1-2, with TRBD1 matching over 11 bases. The junction had 8 bases not matched to a gene; V was cut back by 6 bases and J by 5 bases. The CDR3 has 15 amino acids. The germline V gene has CDR1 MNHEY and CDR2 SVGAGI. The CDR3 sequence is CASRAGTGGGYGYTF. In DNA, the CDR3 is TGTGCCAGCAGAGCTGGGACAGGGGGAGGGTATGGCTACACCTTC.

This clone was counted only a few times. The chain links TRBV28 to TRBJ1-5; D not resolved. In germline, CDR1 is MDHEN, CDR2 SYDVKM. The V and J ends lost 8 bases and 6 bases respectively, with 14 bases between them. This CDR3 is 13 amino acids long. CDR3 in DNA: TGTGCCAGCCAGGCAGGAGGCAGTCAGCCCCAGCATTTT. As protein: CASQAGGSQPQHF. Complete variable domain (other parts from reference TRBV28 and TRBJ1-5): DVKVTQSSRYLVKRTGEKVFLECVQDMDHENMFWYRQDPGLGLRLIYFSYDVKMKEKGDIPEGYSVSREKKERFSLILESASTNQTSMYLCASQAGGSQPQHFGDGTRLSIL.

The chain has TRBV7-6 and TRBJ1-4; possibly TRBD1 for D (5 bases). CDR1 SGHVS and CDR2 FNYEAQ come from the germline V gene. CDR3 size: 15 residues. Deletions cut 2 bases from V and 6 bases from J, with 13 bases between. The CDR3: CASSLRTPWDEKLFF. For the CDR3, the DNA is TGTGCCAGCAGCTTACGGACACCCTGGGATGAAAAACTGTTTTTT.

V usage is TRBV9 and J usage is TRBJ1-2; 7 bases line up with TRBD1. After removal of 4 bases from V and 5 bases from J, the junction contained 11 bases not matched to a gene. Germline V gene data show CDR1 as SGDLS and CDR2 as YYNGEE. The CDR3 sequence is 15 residues long. CDR3 loop: CASSPRPTGTYGYTF. In DNA form, the CDR3 reads TGTGCCAGCAGCCCCCGACCGACAGGGACGTATGGCTACACCTTC.

This chain connects TRBV5-1 to TRBJ1-1, with a possible D match to TRBD1 (6 bases). CDR1 and CDR2 from the germline V gene are SGHRS and YFSETQ. The CDR3 has 16 amino acids. V was cut by 1 base and J by 0 bases, with 13 bases left in between. CDR3 amino acids: CASSLRLQGVNTEAFF. The CDR3 coding sequence is TGCGCCAGCAGCTTGAGGCTACAGGGAGTGAACACTGAAGCTTTCTTT. Combining the CDR3 with reference TRBV5-1 and TRBJ1-1 gives the whole variable domain KAGVTQTPRYLIKTRGQQVTLSCSPISGHRSVSWYQQTPGQGLQFLFEYFSETQRNKGNFPGRFSGRQFSNSRSEMNVSTLELGDSALYLCASSLRLQGVNTEAFFGQGTRLTVV.

The DNA of the CDR3 is TGTGCCAGCAGCTTGTACAGGGGGTTAACCTACGAGCAGTACTTC. It translates to CASSLYRGLTYEQYF. The chain combines TRBV5-6 with TRBJ2-7; 8 bases agree with TRBD1. The CDR3 covers 15 residues. Germline loops: CDR1 SGHDT, CDR2 YYEEEE. J gave up 2 bases and V 1 base, and 5 bases lay outside the gene matches.